This T cell receptor beta chain is drawn from a study of response to subunit inactivated influenza vaccine (dated by TCRdb to the late 2010s). Looking at the study overall: Deep quantitative profiling of the T cell receptor repertoire was used in the study to follow responses to a trivalent subunit inactivated influenza vaccine. What the study reported, not specific to this receptor: The authors proposed that each seasonal influenza vaccination may bring in only a limited number of new T cells.

As regards this clonotype: The antigen this receptor binds is unknown. The input lacks base qualities; no much larger clone sits a single base away.

Libraries were made using RT-PCR. Data came from an Illumina HiSeq 2500. The raw public reads went through TCRdb reprocessing: fastp at Q25, MiXCR clone calling, in-frame beta chains kept. All rows with the same CDR3 protein become a single entry with the most common DNA and genes. For this sample the table gives roughly 710,000 distinct CDR3 sequences, of which around 13% were detected only once. The top ten constitute around 7.6% of the sample. The material sequenced was PBMCs from blood, taken around 14 days before vaccination. This sequence originates from a middle-aged man who received an inactivated influenza vaccine. Donor details come from another sample of the same person, matched by shared clones.

The nucleotide sequence reads as follows: TGTGCCAGTAGTCTTGGACTAGCCCATGAGCAGTTCTTC. Its protein reads: CASSLGLAHEQFF. The chain couples TRBV19 to TRBJ2-1; TRBD2 lines up with 8 middle nucleotides. The CDR3 sequence holds 13 residues, the cysteine and phenylalanine included. Left in the record is the CDR3 DNA by itself, 39 bases read in frame from the first base. Trimming leaves V shorter by 5 bases and J shorter by 8 bases, with the junction holding 5 bases beyond the gene matches. The germline V gene encodes CDR1 LNHDA and CDR2 SQIVND (reference sequence).